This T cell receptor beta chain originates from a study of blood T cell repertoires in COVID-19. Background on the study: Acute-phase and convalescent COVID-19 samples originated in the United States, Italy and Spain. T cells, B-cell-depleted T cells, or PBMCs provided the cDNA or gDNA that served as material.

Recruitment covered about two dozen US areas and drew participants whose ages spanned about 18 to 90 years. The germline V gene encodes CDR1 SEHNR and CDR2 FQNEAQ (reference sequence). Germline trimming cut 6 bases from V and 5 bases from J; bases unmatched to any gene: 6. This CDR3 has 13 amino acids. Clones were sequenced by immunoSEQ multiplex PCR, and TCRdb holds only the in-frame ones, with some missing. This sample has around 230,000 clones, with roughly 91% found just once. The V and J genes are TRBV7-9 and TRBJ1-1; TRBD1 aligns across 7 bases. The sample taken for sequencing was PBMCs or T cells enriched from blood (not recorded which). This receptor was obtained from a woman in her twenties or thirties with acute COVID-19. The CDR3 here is CASSFEGATEAFF. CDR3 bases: TGTGCCAGCAGTTTCGAGGGGGCAACTGAAGCTTTCTTT.